Shown below are 6 T cell receptor beta chains from a single sample sequenced in a study of T-cell memory formation after mild COVID-19. TCRdb independently ran MiXCR on the 5' RACE reads; one entry per CDR3 protein. The repertoire holds under 300,000 distinct CDR3 sequences, with 8% to 9% as singletons. Sequenced material: PBMCs or a T cell subset sorted from them (not recorded which). Receptor source: a man between 18 and 35 years old who had mild COVID-19 (a few samples of this study predate the infection). Cell type and time point are not known.

This sequence joins TRBV5-1 and TRBJ1-5, with no clear D. The CDR3 has 15 residues. V lost 0 bases, J lost 5 bases, and 12 bases lay in between. Germline CDR1 is SGHRS and CDR2 is YFSETQ. The CDR3 region has the DNA TGCGCCAGCAGCTTGGAAGGACGCAGCGATCAGCCCCAGCATTTT. Its protein product is CASSLEGRSDQPQHF.

There are a few counts of this clonotype. The chain uses TRBV2 and TRBJ2-7; a weak D match, TRBD1 (7 bases). The CDR3 has 13 residues. Trimming stripped 4 bases from V and 3 bases from J, with 10 bases between. CDR1 SNHLY and CDR2 FYNNEI come from the germline V gene. CDR3 residues: CASSAQGGYEQYF. CDR3 in DNA: TGTGCCAGCAGTGCTCAGGGGGGCTACGAGCAGTACTTC.

This clonotype has just a few counts. J is TRBJ2-7 and V is TRBV5-1, with a tentative D call TRBD2 (5 bases). The V end lost 7 bases, the J end lost 3 bases, and 14 bases lay between the germline ends. Germline V lookup: CDR1 SGHRS, CDR2 YFSETQ. This CDR3 comprises 13 residues. CDR3 bases: TGCGCCAGCCGCCGGGATGGGGACTACGAGCAGTACGTC. Protein: CASRRDGDYEQYV.

A few counts support this clonotype. This sequence joins TRBV14 and TRBJ2-7; a weak D match, TRBD2 (6 bases). Germline V gives CDR1 SGHDN, CDR2 FVKESK. V shed 0 bases and J shed 7 bases, with 16 bases lying between them. The CDR3 is 15 amino acids. For the CDR3, the DNA is TGTGCCAGCAGCCAAGATGTGGACTACATAAGGGAGCAGTACTTC. Encoded protein: CASSQDVDYIREQYF.

There are a few counts of this clonotype. The chain joins TRBV12-3 or TRBV12-4 to TRBJ1-2; D gene ambiguous. This CDR3 has 13 amino acids. Trimming removed 3 bases at V and 3 bases at J, with 8 bases between. The CDR3 loop reads CASSFGDYYGYTF. CDR3 in DNA: TGTGCCAGCAGTTTCGGGGATTACTATGGCTACACCTTC.

This clonotype was counted a few times. V and J are TRBV5-1 and TRBJ2-7; TRBD1 agrees at 12 bases. The V gene's germline CDR1 is SGHRS and CDR2 YFSETQ. Trimming at V came to 7 bases and at J to 0 bases, leaving 11 bases not matched to a gene. CDR3 size: 17 residues. In DNA form, the CDR3 reads TGCGCCAGCGGCCGGGACAGGGGGCCTTTTAGCTCCTACGAGCAGTACGTC. Amino acids: CASGRDRGPFSSYEQYV.